The 11 T cell receptor beta chains listed next were all sequenced from one sample in a study of naive and memory T cell subsets. Both TRBC1 and TRBC2 were covered by a beta constant-region primer of two equimolar oligonucleotides. Four rounds of PCR amplified the ligated cDNA using nested alpha and beta constant-region primers plus SP2. TCRdb independently ran MiXCR on the UMI-ligation and nested PCR reads; one entry per CDR3 protein. The sample contains about 34,000 distinct CDR3 sequences, 18% of which appear only once. What was sequenced was effector memory CD4+ T cells from blood. Subset indicated: effector memory, CD45RA- CD27-. Receptors originate from a human donor in good health.

This sequence joins TRBV28 and TRBJ2-2; D not certain. V shed 3 bases and J shed 9 bases, with 17 bases lying between them. The germline V gene encodes CDR1 MDHEN and CDR2 SYDVKM. CDR3 length equals 15 residues. The CDR3 region has the DNA TGTGCCAGCAGTTTCTCGCCCCCCGTACGCTGGGAGCTGTTTTTT. Its protein is CASSFSPPVRWELFF.

This chain links TRBV2 with TRBJ2-7; D is undetermined. V shed 4 bases and J shed 3 bases, with 7 bases lying between them. Germline assignment: CDR1 SNHLY and CDR2 FYNNEI. The CDR3 has 12 residues. Here the CDR3 reads CASSGDFYEQYF. The CDR3 nucleotides are TGTGCCAGCAGTGGAGATTTCTACGAGCAGTACTTC.

Ten or more counts support this clonotype. The CDR3 DNA reads as TGTGCCAGCAGCTTCGGGGGGCTTAGCTCTGGAAACACCATATATTTT. The encoded protein is CASSFGGLSSGNTIYF. The genes are TRBV7-9 and TRBJ1-3; perhaps TRBD1 as D (6 bases). CDR3 size: 16 residues. Germline V gives CDR1 SEHNR, CDR2 FQNEAQ (reference sequence). Deletions cut 3 bases from V and 0 bases from J, with 12 bases between.

This clonotype was seen ten or more times. The V call is TRBV11-1, the J call TRBJ2-1; 10 bases are shared with TRBD2. Germline values: CDR1 SGHAT, CDR2 FQDESV (reference sequence). This CDR3 is built from 11 residues. Germline trimming cut 11 bases from V and 12 bases from J; bases unmatched to any gene: 7. CDR3 nucleotides: TGTGCCGAGCAAAGCGGGAGGGGGCAGTTCTTC. Its protein product is CAEQSGRGQFF.

This rearrangement joins TRBV4-3 to TRBJ2-7; TRBD2 agrees at 10 bases. Germline V gene lookup returns CDR1 LGHNA and CDR2 YSLEER. CDR3 size: 15 residues. V trimming: 0 bases; J trimming: 2 bases; junction bases outside the gene matches: 1. For the CDR3, the DNA is TGCGCCAGCAGCCAAGAACTAGCGGGGCCCTACGAGCAGTACTTC. This encodes CASSQELAGPYEQYF.

The chain couples TRBV28 to TRBJ2-7; D gene ambiguous. Trimming left V 3 bases short and J 8 bases short, with 17 bases between. The CDR3 spans 14 residues. Germline assignment: CDR1 MDHEN and CDR2 SYDVKM. CDR3 residues: CASSLVGPPPQQYF. The DNA of the CDR3 is TGTGCCAGCAGTTTGGTGGGTCCTCCGCCCCAGCAGTACTTC.

The chain links TRBV5-1 to TRBJ1-1; D may be TRBD1 (6 bases). Germline CDR1 reads SGHRS; CDR2 reads YFSETQ. Trimming took 0 bases from V and 8 from J, leaving 14 bases between them. The CDR3 totals 14 residues. As DNA, the CDR3 is TGCGCCAGCAGCTTGGACAGGGCCGAACTAGAAGCTTTCTTT. Protein sequence: CASSLDRAELEAFF.

This clonotype was counted a few times. V is TRBV29-1 and J is TRBJ2-2; D is ambiguous. V was shortened by 6 bases and J by 0 bases, with 8 bases between the two germline ends. The germline CDR1 and CDR2 sequences are SQVTM and ANQGSEA. The CDR3 sequence is 13 residues long. The CDR3 here is CSVGSTNTGELFF. As DNA, the CDR3 is TGCAGCGTAGGTAGTACGAACACCGGGGAGCTGTTTTTT.

This chain connects TRBV20-1 to TRBJ2-1, with 12 bases identical to TRBD2. CDR1 is DFQATT, CDR2 SNEGSKA, per germline (reference sequence). The V gene end was trimmed by 4 bases and the J gene end by 5 bases; junction bases not matched to a gene: 3. The length of the CDR3 is 14 residues. CDR3 nucleotides: TGCAGTGCTATGCGGACTAGCGGGAACAATGAGCAGTTCTTC. This codes for CSAMRTSGNNEQFF.

The chain links TRBV27 to TRBJ2-7; 12 bases are a match to TRBD2. This CDR3 contains 17 residues. Germline-derived CDR1 and CDR2 are MNHEY and SMNVEV (reference sequence). The V gene end was trimmed by 3 bases and the J gene end by 0 bases; junction bases not matched to a gene: 6. CDR3 DNA: TGTGCCAGCAGTTTCCGGACTAGCGGGGCCTACTCCTACGAGCAGTACTTC. It encodes CASSFRTSGAYSYEQYF.

This clonotype was picked up a small number of times. This rearrangement joins TRBV6-5 to TRBJ1-5; 7 bases are a match to TRBD1. The CDR3 has 15 amino acids. The trim removed 4 bases at V and 4 bases at J, leaving 7 bases unmatched. Per germline, CDR1 MNHEY and CDR2 SVGAGI. The CDR3 DNA follows: TGTGCCAGCAGTTGGCGACAGGGAAAAAATCAGCCCCAGCATTTT. Translating gives CASSWRQGKNQPQHF.